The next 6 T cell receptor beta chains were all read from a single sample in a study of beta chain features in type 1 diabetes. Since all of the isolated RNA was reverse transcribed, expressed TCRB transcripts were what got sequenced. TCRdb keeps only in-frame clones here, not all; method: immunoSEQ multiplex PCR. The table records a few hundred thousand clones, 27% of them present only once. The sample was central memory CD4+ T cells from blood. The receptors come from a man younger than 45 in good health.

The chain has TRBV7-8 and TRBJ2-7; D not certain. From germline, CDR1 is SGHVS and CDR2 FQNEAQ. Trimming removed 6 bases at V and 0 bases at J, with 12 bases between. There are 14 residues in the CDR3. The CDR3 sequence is CASRQQEASYEQYF. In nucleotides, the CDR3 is TGTGCCAGCAGACAGCAAGAGGCCTCCTACGAGCAGTACTTC.

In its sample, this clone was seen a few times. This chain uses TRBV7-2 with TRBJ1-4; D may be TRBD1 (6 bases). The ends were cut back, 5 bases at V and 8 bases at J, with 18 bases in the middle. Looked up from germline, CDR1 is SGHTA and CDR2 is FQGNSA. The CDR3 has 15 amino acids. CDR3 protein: CASSPKRGGGEKLFF. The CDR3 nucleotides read TGTGCCAGCAGCCCGAAGAGAGGGGGAGGGGAAAAACTGTTTTTT.

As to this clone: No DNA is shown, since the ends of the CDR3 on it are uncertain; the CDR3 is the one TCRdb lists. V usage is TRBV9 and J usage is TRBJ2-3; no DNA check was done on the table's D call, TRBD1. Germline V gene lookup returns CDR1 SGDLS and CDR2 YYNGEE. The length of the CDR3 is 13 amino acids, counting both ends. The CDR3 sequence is CASSVGQGSPSIF.

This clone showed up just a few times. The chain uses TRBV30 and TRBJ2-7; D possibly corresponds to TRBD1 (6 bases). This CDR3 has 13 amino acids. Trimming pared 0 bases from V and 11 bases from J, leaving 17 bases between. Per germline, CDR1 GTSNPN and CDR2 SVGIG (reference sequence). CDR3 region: CAWSVIGARQEYF. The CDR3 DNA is TGTGCCTGGAGTGTAATAGGAGCCCGACAGGAGTACTTC.

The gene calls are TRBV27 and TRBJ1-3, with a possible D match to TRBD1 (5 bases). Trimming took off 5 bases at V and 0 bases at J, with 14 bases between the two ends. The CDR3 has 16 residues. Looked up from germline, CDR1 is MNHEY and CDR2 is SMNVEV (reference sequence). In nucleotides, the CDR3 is TGTGCCAGCAGTCCCGCGGGACGAAACTCTGGAAACACCATATATTTT. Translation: CASSPAGRNSGNTIYF.

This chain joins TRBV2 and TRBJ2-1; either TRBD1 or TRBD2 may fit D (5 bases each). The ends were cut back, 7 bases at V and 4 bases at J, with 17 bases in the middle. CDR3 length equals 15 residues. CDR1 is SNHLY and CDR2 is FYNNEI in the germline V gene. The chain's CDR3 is CASTRTRRGYNEQFF. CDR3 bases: TGTGCCAGCACCAGAACTAGAAGGGGTTACAATGAGCAGTTCTTC.